The text below deals with one T cell receptor beta chain. The target antigen is unknown. The data were taken from a study of shared clonotypes between healthy human individuals. General study results and limits: Among the subsets, naive ones generally showed larger estimated richness than memory ones.

Genomic DNA from each subset was divided evenly over several immunoSEQ plates. Profiled with immunoSEQ multiplex PCR; TCRdb holds only in-frame clones, not every one. The data show 1.5 million to 2.5 million clones, with 85% to 95% seen just once and roughly 1.2% held by the top ten. Germline V gene lookup returns CDR1 MNHNS and CDR2 SASEGT. The CDR3 totals 15 residues. Trimming pared 8 bases from V and 3 bases from J, leaving 14 bases between. Positive CCR7 selection of CD45RO-negative cells yielded the naive CD8 cells, and terminally differentiated effector memory CD45RA+ cells were excluded. This sequence originates from a man younger than 35 in good health. The rearrangement links TRBV6-1 to TRBJ2-6, with D maybe TRBD2 (6 bases). The specimen sequenced was naive CD8+ T cells sorted from blood. CDR3 protein: CASPAWGDGANVLTF. Here the CDR3 DNA reads TGTGCCAGCCCCGCCTGGGGGGATGGGGCCAACGTCCTGACTTTC.